This TCR beta chain was retrieved from a study of OX40 agonist ivuxolimab in advanced cancers. The assay was immunoSEQ multiplex PCR, and TCRdb's table has in-frame clones only and misses some. The sample has some 70,000 clones, less than 95% seen once. Trimming removed 8 bases from V and 10 bases from J; junction bases left unmatched: 11. The CDR3 is 14 residues long. Germline-derived CDR1 and CDR2 are MNHNS and SASEGT. The V call is TRBV6-1, the J call TRBJ1-6; 7 positions match TRBD1. This TCR derives from an adult with an advanced solid tumor such as melanoma, head and neck, liver or kidney cancer. Sequenced material: CD4+ or CD8+ T cells sorted from blood, taken in a trial of the OX40 agonist ivuxolimab. Written as DNA, the CDR3 is TGTGCCAGCGGCGCAGGAGGGGGCGGATCACCCCTCCACTTT. It yields the protein CASGAGGGGSPLHF.